A single sample is the source of the 13 T cell receptor beta chains below, sequenced in a study of T cells after yellow fever vaccination. Using its own MiXCR run on the 5' RACE reads, TCRdb lists one record per CDR3 protein. The data contain 500,000 to 550,000 distinct CDR3 sequences, around a fifth of them singletons. Here the sequenced sample was PBMCs, taken approximately 22 days after the first yellow fever vaccination. The receptors originated from a man aged 18 to 30 who received the YFV17D yellow fever vaccine.

This clonotype was recorded at least ten times. The chain combines TRBV5-1 with TRBJ1-6; D call uncertain. The germline CDR1 and CDR2 sequences are SGHRS and YFSETQ. This CDR3 contains 14 residues. V gave up 1 base and J gave up 6 bases, with 8 bases separating them. The DNA for the CDR3 is TGCGCCAGCAGCTTGTACCTTGCTAATTCACCCCTCCACTTT. This codes for CASSLYLANSPLHF. The full variable domain, with the rest looked up from reference TRBV5-1 and TRBJ1-6, is KAGVTQTPRYLIKTRGQQVTLSCSPISGHRSVSWYQQTPGQGLQFLFEYFSETQRNKGNFPGRFSGRQFSNSRSEMNVSTLELGDSALYLCASSLYLANSPLHFGNGTRLTVT.

The V call is TRBV7-2, the J call TRBJ1-4, with a weak D call TRBD1 (5 bases). Germline V gene data show CDR1 as SGHTA and CDR2 as FQGNSA. Trimming removed 6 bases from V and 6 bases from J, with 14 bases in between. This CDR3 has 14 amino acids. CDR3 amino acids: CASRPDSVHEKLFF. DNA for the CDR3: TGTGCCAGCAGACCAGACAGCGTCCATGAAAAACTGTTTTTT.

This clonotype was observed a few times. The rearrangement links TRBV29-1 to TRBJ1-2; D might be TRBD1 (5 bases). Trimming left V 5 bases short and J 4 bases short, with 8 bases between. This CDR3 has 11 residues. Germline V gene sequence: CDR1 SQVTM, CDR2 ANQGSEA. The CDR3 reads CSVKGTYGYTF. The CDR3 DNA is TGCAGCGTTAAAGGGACCTATGGCTACACCTTC.

The V and J genes are TRBV5-4 and TRBJ2-7; TRBD1 is a possible D gene (5 bases). The CDR3 loop spans 13 amino acids. V lost 9 bases to trimming and J lost 4 bases, with 17 bases between them. CDR1 and CDR2 (germline): SGHNT, YYREEE (reference sequence). For the CDR3, the DNA is TGTGCCACCGCGGCTCCAGGGCAATACGAGCAGTACGTC. Residues: CATAAPGQYEQYV.

The chain combines TRBV2 with TRBJ2-5; D gene ambiguous. The CDR3 has 12 residues. V lost 4 bases and J lost 2, with 5 bases in between. Germline loops: CDR1 SNHLY, CDR2 FYNNEI. The CDR3 is CASSAAQETQYF. The DNA of the CDR3 is TGTGCCAGCAGTGCGGCACAAGAGACCCAGTACTTC.

The chain couples TRBV4-3 to TRBJ2-4; D remains ambiguous. The length of the CDR3 is 16 residues. V gave up 0 bases and J gave up 7 bases, with 16 bases separating them. Per the germline V gene, CDR1 is LGHNA and CDR2 is YSLEER. The CDR3 protein is CASSQDLRPLWNIQYF. Here the CDR3 DNA reads TGCGCCAGCAGCCAAGATCTCCGCCCTTTATGGAACATTCAGTACTTC.

This clonotype was detected a few times. The chain links TRBV3-1 to TRBJ2-7; D is uncertain. Germline V gene lookup returns CDR1 LGHDT and CDR2 YNNKEL (reference sequence). There are 13 residues in the CDR3. V shed 1 base and J shed 0 bases, with 4 bases lying between them. This chain's CDR3 is CASSQGSSYEQYV. The CDR3 DNA follows: TGTGCCAGCAGCCAAGGTTCCTCCTACGAGCAGTACGTC.

This clonotype was detected only a few times. The rearrangement joins TRBV7-6 to TRBJ2-1; TRBD1 matches 7 bases. Germline V gene data show CDR1 as SGHVS and CDR2 as FNYEAQ. The junction had 6 bases not matched to a gene; V was cut back by 5 bases and J by 2 bases. This CDR3 contains 15 residues. CDR3 nucleotide sequence: TGTGCCAGCAGCGACCGCACAGGGGCCTACAATGAGCAGTTCTTC. This sequence encodes CASSDRTGAYNEQFF.

The chain has TRBV20-1 and TRBJ2-5; perhaps D is TRBD1 or TRBD2 (6 bases each). The V end was cut by 0 bases, the J end by 0 bases, with 14 bases between. Germline CDR1 DFQATT, CDR2 SNEGSKA (reference sequence). The CDR3 is 16 residues long. CDR3 DNA: TGCAGTGCTAGAGATCTGGGGGGCGGAGACCAAGAGACCCAGTACTTC. Protein sequence: CSARDLGGGDQETQYF.

This clonotype occurred a few times. This chain connects TRBV6-1 to TRBJ2-5, with D tentatively TRBD1 (5 bases). Trimming shortened V by 3 bases and J by 4 bases, and 9 bases separated the two germline ends. Germline loops: CDR1 MNHNS, CDR2 SASEGT. CDR3 length: 13 residues. Here the CDR3 reads CASSDSDRETQYF. DNA of the CDR3: TGTGCCAGCAGTGATTCTGACAGAGAGACCCAGTACTTC.

This clonotype turned up a few times. The genes are TRBV6-2 or TRBV6-3 and TRBJ2-3; no definite D call. The ends were cut back, 6 bases at V and 4 bases at J, with 17 bases in the middle. CDR1 and CDR2 from the germline V gene are MNHEY and SVGEGT. This CDR3 has 15 amino acids. In nucleotides, the CDR3 is TGTGCCAGCAGCCCCCCCCCGAACCCTCCAGATACGCAGTATTTT. Protein sequence: CASSPPPNPPDTQYF.

This clonotype has just a few counts. This chain links TRBV7-2 with TRBJ1-1, with TRBD1 matching 7 bases. CDR1 SGHTA and CDR2 FQGNSA come from the germline V gene. The CDR3 is 17 amino acids. Trimming cost V 6 bases and J 0 bases; bases outside gene matches: 13. CDR3 sequence: CASSSRRDSYMNTEAFF. The CDR3 DNA sequence: TGTGCCAGCAGTTCGCGGCGGGACAGCTACATGAACACTGAAGCTTTCTTT. Full variable domain (outside the CDR3, taken from reference TRBV7-2 and TRBJ1-1): GAGVSQSPSNKVTEKGKDVELRCDPISGHTALYWYRQSLGQGLEFLIYFQGNSAPDKSGLPSDRFSAERTGGSVSTLTIQRTQQEDSAVYLCASSSRRDSYMNTEAFFGQGTRLTVV.

In this sample, this clonotype turned up a few times. The chain carries TRBV19 and TRBJ2-3; 7 positions agree with TRBD2. The CDR3 is made up of 14 amino acids. CDR1 is LNHDA, CDR2 SQIVND, per germline (reference sequence). Trimming removed 4 bases from V and 9 bases from J; junction bases left unmatched: 10. CDR3 amino acids: CASSRRGGGGTQYF. In nucleotides, the CDR3 is TGTGCCAGTAGTAGACGGGGCGGCGGGGGAACGCAGTATTTT.